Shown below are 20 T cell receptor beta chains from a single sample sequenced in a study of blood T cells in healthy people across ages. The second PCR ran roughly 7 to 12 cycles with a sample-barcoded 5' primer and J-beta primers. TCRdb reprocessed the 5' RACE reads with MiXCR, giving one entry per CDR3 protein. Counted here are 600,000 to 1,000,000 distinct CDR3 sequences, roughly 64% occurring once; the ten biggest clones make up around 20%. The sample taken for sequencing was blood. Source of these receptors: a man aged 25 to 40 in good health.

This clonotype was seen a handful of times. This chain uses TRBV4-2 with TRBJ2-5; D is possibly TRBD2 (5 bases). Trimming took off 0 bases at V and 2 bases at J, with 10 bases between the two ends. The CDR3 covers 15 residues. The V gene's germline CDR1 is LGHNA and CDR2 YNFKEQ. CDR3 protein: CASSQEAGLQETQYF. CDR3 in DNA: TGTGCCAGCAGCCAAGAGGCGGGCCTACAAGAGACCCAGTACTTC.

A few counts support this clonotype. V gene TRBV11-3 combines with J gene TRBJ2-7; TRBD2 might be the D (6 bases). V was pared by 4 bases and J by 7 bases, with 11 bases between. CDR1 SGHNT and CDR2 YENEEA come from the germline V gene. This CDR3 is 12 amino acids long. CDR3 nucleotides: TGTGCCAGCAGCTCTGGGACTGCGGAGCAGTACTTC. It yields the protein CASSSGTAEQYF. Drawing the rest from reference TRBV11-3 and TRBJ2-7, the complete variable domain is EAGVVQSPRYKIIEKKQPVAFWCNPISGHNTLYWYLQNLGQGPELLIRYENEEAVDDSQLPKDRFSAERLKGVDSTLKIQPAELGDSAVYLCASSSGTAEQYFGPGTRLTVT.

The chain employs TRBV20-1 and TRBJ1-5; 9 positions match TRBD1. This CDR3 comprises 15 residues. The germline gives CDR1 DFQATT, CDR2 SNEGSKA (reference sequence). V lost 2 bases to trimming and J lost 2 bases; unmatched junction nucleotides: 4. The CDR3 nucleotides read TGCAGTGCTAGAACCCGGGACAGGGGCAATCAGCCCCAGCATTTT. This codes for CSARTRDRGNQPQHF.

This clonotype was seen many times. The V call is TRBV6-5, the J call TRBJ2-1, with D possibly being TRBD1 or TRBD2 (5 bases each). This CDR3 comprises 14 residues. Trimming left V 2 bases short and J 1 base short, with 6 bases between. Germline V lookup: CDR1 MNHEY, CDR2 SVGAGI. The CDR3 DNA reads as TGTGCCAGCAGTTACGGGACGTCCTACAATGAGCAGTTCTTC. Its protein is CASSYGTSYNEQFF.

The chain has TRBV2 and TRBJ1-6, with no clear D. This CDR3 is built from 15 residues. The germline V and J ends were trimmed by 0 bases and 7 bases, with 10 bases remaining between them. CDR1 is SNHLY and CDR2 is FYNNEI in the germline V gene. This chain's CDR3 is CASSEAQPQNSPLHF. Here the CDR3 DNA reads TGTGCCAGCAGTGAAGCCCAGCCCCAGAATTCACCCCTCCACTTT.

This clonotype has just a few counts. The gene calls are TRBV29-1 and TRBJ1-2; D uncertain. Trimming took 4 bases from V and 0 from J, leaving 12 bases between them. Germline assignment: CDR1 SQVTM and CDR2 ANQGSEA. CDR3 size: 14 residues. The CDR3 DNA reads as TGCAGCGTTGTCGAGAGTGCAGCTAACTATGGCTACACCTTC. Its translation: CSVVESAANYGYTF.

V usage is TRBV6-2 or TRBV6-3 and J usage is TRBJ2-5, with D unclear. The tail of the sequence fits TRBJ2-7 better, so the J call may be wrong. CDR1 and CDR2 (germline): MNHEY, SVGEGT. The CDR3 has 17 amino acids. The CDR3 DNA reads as TGTGCCAGCAGACAAACGTTTCGGACCAGTGTAAACTACGAGCAGTACTTC. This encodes CASRQTFRTSVNYEQYF.

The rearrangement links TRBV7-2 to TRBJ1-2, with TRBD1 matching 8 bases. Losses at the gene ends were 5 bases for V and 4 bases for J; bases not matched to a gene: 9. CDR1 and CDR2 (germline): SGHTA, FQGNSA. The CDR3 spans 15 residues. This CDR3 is CASSPQQGGAYGYTF. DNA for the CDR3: TGTGCCAGCAGCCCTCAACAGGGGGGGGCCTATGGCTACACCTTC.

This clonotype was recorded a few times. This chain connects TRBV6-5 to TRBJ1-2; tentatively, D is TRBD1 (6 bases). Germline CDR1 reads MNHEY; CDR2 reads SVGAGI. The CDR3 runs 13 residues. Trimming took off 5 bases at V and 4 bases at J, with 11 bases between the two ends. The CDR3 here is CASSQQGPYGYTF. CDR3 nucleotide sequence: TGTGCCAGCAGTCAACAGGGACCCTATGGCTACACCTTC.

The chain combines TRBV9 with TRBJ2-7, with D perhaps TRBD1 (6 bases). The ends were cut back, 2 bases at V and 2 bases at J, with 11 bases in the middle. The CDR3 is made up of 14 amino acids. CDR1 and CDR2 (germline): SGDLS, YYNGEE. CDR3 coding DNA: TGTGCCAGCAGCGTTGGCTGGGGGCCCTACGAGCAGTACTTC. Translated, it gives CASSVGWGPYEQYF.

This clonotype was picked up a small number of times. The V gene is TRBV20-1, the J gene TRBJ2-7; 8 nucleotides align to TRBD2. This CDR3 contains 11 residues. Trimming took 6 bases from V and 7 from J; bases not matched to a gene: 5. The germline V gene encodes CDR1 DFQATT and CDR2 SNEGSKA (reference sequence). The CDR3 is CSAERGWEQYF. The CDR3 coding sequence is TGCAGTGCGGAGCGGGGGTGGGAGCAGTACTTC.

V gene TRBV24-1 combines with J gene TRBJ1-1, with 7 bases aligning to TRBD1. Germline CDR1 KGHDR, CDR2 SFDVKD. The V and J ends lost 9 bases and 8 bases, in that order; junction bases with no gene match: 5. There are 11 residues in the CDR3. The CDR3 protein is CATRMGQEAFF. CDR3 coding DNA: TGTGCCACCCGAATGGGACAGGAAGCTTTCTTT.

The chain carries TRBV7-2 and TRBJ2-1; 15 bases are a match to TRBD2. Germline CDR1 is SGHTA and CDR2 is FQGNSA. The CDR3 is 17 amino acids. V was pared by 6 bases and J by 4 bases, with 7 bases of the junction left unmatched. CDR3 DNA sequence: TGTGCCAGCAGTCAGTCCGGACTAGCGGGGGGGTACAATGAGCAGTTCTTC. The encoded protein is CASSQSGLAGGYNEQFF.

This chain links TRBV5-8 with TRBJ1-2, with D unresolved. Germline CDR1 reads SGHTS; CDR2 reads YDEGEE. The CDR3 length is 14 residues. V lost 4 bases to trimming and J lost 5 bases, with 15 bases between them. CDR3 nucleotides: TGTGCCAGCAGCCCCCGGGTAGGGTGGTATGGCTACACCTTC. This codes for CASSPRVGWYGYTF.

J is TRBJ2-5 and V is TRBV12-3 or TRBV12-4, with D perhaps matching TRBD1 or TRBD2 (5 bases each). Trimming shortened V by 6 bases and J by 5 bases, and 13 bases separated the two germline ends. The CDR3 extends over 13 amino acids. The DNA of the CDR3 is TGTGCCAGCAGCCCCTCCGAGGGGGAGACCCAGTACTTC. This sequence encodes CASSPSEGETQYF.

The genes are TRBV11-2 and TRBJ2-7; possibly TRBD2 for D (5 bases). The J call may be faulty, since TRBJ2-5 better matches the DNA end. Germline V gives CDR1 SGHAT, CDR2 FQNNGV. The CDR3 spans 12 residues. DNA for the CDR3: TGTGCCAGCAGCAACGCCCGGGGGACCCAGTACTTC. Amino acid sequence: CASSNARGTQYF.

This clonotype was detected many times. CDR3 DNA sequence: TGTGCCAGCCGCAAGAACTGGGGAGAGATCGGGTCTGCCAAAAACATTCAGTACTTC. It codes for CASRKNWGEIGSAKNIQYF. J is TRBJ2-4 and V is TRBV11-2; weak D call: TRBD2 (5 bases). This CDR3 comprises 19 residues. The germline V gene has CDR1 SGHAT and CDR2 FQNNGV. V dropped 8 bases and J dropped 1 base, with 27 bases sitting between them. The variable domain in full, completed from reference TRBV11-2 and TRBJ2-4, reads EAGVAQSPRYKIIEKRQSVAFWCNPISGHATLYWYQQILGQGPKLLIQFQNNGVVDDSQLPKDRFSAERLKGVDSTLKIQPAKLEDSAVYLCASRKNWGEIGSAKNIQYFGAGTRLSVL.

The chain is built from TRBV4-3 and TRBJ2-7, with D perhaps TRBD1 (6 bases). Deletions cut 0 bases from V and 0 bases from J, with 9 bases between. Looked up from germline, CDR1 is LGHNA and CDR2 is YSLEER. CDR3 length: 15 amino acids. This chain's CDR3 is CASSQEAGVSYEQYF. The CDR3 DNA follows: TGCGCCAGCAGCCAAGAAGCAGGGGTCTCCTACGAGCAGTACTTC.

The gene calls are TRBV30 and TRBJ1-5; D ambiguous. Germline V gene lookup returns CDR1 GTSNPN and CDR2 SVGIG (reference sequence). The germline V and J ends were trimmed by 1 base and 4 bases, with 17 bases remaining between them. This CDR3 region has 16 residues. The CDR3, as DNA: TGTGCCTGGAGTGCGGAACCCGGACGGGGAAATCAGCCCCAGCATTTT. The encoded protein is CAWSAEPGRGNQPQHF.

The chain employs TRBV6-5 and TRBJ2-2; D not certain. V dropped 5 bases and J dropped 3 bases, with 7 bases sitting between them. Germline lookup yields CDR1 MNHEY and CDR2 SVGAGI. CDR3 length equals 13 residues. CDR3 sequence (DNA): TGTGCCAGCAGTGATAGTTACACCGGGGAGCTGTTTTTT. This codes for CASSDSYTGELFF.